The T cell receptor (beta chain) described here comes from a study of blood T cell repertoires in COVID-19. The CDR3 runs 14 residues. CDR1 and CDR2 (germline): MDHEN, SYDVKM. The ends lost 5 bases at V and 8 bases at J; junction bases unmatched: 5. Clones were sequenced by immunoSEQ multiplex PCR, and TCRdb holds only the in-frame ones, with some missing. Found here are 68,000 or so clones, approximately 89% of them singletons; the top ten hold roughly 2.4%. The clonotype comes from a human donor in a cohort sampled during active COVID-19. Sequenced: peripheral blood. The genes are TRBV28 and TRBJ1-6, with 8 bases lining up with TRBD1. CDR3 in amino acids: CASSIRGRDSPLHF. CDR3 in DNA: TGTGCCAGCAGTATCAGGGGGCGGGATTCACCCCTCCACTTT. Full variable domain (rest looked up from reference TRBV28 and TRBJ1-6): DVKVTQSSRYLVKRTGEKVFLECVQDMDHENMFWYRQDPGLGLRLIYFSYDVKMKEKGDIPEGYSVSREKKERFSLILESASTNQTSMYLCASSIRGRDSPLHFGNGTRLTVT.